This T cell receptor beta chain was found in a study of tumor-infiltrating lymphocytes in primary liver carcinoma. Unsorted bulk tissue of roughly 18-32 mg yielded co-extracted RNA and DNA. No patient had received treatment, and all had chronic HBV infection. Viable tumor cell content exceeded 80% in every tumor sample. With around 500 ng total RNA as template and a constant-region primer, TCR beta cDNA was made. Slightly modified ARM-PCR with three nested multiplex PCR rounds yielded TCR beta libraries. Two initial PCR rounds of roughly 10 cycles each paired TRBV1-TRBV30 forward primers with a C-beta reverse primer. One entry per CDR3 protein, called by TCRdb with MiXCR from the multiplex PCR reads. The sample lists roughly 20,000 distinct CDR3 sequences; roughly 80% were seen once. Germline V gene lookup returns CDR1 SGHAT and CDR2 FQDESV (reference sequence). The CDR3 sequence is 13 residues long.

Findings and limits, study-wide: Tumor specimens were characterized by a significantly higher top-250-clone fraction than blood (p = 0.039). Between tumor regions, pairs overlapped more than tumor-adjacent and tumor-blood pairs did.

Of note for this clonotype: The target antigen is unknown.

The sequencing input was liver tumor tissue from sampling region 4. Subset given: tumor region T4, right-lateral pole. The rearrangement uses TRBV11-1 and TRBJ2-7; D gene ambiguous. This receptor was obtained from a woman between 25 and 40 years old with primary liver carcinoma and hepatitis B virus infection. In DNA form, the CDR3 reads TGTGTCAGAAGTTTAGGATACCTCAGCGAGCAGTACTTC. Translating gives CVRSLGYLSEQYF.